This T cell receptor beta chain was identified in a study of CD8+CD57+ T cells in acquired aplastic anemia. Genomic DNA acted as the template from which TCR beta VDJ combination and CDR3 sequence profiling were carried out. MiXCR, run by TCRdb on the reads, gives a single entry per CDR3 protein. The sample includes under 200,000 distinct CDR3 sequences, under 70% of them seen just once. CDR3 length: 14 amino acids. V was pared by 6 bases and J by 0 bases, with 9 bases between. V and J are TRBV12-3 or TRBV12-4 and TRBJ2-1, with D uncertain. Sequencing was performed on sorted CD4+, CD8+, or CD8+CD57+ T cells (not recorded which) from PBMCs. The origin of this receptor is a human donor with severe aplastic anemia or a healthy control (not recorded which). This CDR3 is CASSYLSSYNEQFF. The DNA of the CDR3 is TGTGCCAGCAGCTATCTTAGCTCCTACAATGAGCAGTTCTTC.